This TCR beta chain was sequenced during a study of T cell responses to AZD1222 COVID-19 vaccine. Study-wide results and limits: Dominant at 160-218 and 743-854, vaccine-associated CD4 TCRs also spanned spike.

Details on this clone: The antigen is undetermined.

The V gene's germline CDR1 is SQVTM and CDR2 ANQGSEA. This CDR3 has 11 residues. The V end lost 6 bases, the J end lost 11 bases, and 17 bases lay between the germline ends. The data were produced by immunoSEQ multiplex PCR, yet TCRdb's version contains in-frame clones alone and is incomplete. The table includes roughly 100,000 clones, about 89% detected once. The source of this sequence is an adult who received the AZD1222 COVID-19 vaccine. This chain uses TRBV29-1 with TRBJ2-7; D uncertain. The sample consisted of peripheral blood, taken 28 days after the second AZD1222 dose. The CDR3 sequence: CSVRSTPYEYF. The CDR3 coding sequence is TGCAGCGTCCGTTCTACTCCTTATGAGTACTTC.